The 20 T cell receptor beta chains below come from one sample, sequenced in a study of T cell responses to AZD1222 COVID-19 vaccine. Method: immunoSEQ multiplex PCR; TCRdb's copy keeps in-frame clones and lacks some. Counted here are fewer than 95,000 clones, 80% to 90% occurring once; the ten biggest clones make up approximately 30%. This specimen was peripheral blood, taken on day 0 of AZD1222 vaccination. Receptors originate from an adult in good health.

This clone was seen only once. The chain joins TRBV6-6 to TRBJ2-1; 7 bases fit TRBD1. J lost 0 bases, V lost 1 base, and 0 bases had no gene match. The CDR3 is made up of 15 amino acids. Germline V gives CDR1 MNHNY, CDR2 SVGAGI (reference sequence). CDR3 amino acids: CASSYWTGSYNEQFF. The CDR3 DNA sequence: TGTGCCAGCAGTTACTGGACAGGCTCCTACAATGAGCAGTTCTTC.

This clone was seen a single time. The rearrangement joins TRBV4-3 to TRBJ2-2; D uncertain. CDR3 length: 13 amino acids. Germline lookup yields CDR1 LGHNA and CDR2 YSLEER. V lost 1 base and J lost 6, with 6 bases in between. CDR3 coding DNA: TGCGCCAGCAGCCAAGGCCTGGCCGGGGAGCTGTTTTTT. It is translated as CASSQGLAGELFF.

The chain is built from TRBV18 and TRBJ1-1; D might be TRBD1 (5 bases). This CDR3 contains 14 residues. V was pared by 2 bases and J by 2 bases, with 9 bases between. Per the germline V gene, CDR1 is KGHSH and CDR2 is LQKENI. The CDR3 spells CASSPGQGNTEAFF. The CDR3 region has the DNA TGTGCCAGCTCACCAGGGCAGGGCAACACTGAAGCTTTCTTT.

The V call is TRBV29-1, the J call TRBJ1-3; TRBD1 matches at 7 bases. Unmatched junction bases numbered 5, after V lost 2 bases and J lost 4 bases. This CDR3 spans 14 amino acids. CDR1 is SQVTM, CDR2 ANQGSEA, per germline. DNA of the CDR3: TGCAGCGTTGAAAAGAGGGGGCAAGGAAACACCATATATTTT. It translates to CSVEKRGQGNTIYF.

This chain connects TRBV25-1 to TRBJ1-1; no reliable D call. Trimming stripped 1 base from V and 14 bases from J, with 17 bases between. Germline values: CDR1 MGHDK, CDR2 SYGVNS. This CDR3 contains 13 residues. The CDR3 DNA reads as TGTGCCAGCAGTGAATCCCAGACTGTGTCTGCGTTCTTT. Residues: CASSESQTVSAFF.

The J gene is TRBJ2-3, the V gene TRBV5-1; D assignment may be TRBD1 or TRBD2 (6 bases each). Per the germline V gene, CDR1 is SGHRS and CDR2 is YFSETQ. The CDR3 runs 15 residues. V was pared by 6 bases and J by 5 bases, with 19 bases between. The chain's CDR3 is CASTGRTGTGDTQYF. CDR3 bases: TGCGCCAGCACAGGTAGAACAGGGACTGGAGATACGCAGTATTTT.

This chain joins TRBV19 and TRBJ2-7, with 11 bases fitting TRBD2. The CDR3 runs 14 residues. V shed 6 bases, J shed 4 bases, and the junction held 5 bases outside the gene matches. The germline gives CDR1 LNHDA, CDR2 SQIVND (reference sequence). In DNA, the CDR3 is TGTGCCAGTAGCATTAGCGGGAGGGAGTACGAGCAGTACTTC. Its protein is CASSISGREYEQYF.

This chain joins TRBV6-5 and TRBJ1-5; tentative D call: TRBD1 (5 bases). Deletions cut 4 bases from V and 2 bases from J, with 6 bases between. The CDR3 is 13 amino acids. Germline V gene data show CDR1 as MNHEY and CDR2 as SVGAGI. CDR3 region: CASSFRGNQPQHF. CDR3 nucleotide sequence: TGTGCCAGCAGTTTCAGGGGCAATCAGCCCCAGCATTTT.

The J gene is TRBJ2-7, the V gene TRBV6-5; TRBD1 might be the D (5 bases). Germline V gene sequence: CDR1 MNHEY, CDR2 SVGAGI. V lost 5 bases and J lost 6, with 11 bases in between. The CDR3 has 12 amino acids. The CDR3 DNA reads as TGTGCCAGCAGTCAGGACATGCCCGAGCAGTACTTC. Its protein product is CASSQDMPEQYF.

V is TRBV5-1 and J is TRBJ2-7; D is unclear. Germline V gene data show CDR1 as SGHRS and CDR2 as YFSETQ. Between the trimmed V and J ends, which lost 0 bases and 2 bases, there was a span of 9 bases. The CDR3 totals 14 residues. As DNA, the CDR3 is TGCGCCAGCAGCTTGGCGGGCAGTCCCTACGAGCAGTACTTC. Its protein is CASSLAGSPYEQYF.

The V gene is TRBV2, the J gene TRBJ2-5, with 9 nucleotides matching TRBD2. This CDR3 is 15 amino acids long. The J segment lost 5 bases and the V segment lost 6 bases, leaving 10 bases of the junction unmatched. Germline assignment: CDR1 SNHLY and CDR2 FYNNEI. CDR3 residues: CASSLIAGAVETQYF. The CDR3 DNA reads TGTGCCAGCAGCCTGATAGCGGGAGCGGTTGAGACCCAGTACTTC.

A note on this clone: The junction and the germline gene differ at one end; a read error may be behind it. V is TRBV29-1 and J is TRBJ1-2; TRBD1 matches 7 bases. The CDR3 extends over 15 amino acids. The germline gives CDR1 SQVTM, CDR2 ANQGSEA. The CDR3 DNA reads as TGTAGCGTTTATACTGATGGACAGGATTTCTATGGCTACACCTTC. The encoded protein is CSVYTDGQDFYGYTF.

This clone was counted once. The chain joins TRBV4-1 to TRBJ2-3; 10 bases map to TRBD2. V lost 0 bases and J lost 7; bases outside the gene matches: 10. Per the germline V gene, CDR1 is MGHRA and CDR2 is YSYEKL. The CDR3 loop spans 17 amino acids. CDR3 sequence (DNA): TGCGCCAGCAGCCAAGATGCAGCGGGAGGGCCGATTAATACGCAGTATTTT. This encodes CASSQDAAGGPINTQYF.

CDR3 bases: TGTGCCAGCAGCTTGGGAGGGACCGTTGGGTACGAGCAGTACTTC. Encoded protein: CASSLGGTVGYEQYF. The chain links TRBV7-9 to TRBJ2-7; 7 positions agree with TRBD2. The CDR3 covers 15 residues. Germline CDR1 reads SEHNR; CDR2 reads FQNEAQ (reference sequence). V trimming: 3 bases; J trimming: 4 bases; junction bases outside the gene matches: 9.

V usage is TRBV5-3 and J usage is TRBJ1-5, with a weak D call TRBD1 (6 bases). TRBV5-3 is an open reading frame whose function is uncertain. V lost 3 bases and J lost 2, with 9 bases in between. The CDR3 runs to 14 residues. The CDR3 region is CARSYPGGNQPQHF. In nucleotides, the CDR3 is TGTGCCAGAAGCTACCCAGGGGGCAATCAGCCCCAGCATTTT.

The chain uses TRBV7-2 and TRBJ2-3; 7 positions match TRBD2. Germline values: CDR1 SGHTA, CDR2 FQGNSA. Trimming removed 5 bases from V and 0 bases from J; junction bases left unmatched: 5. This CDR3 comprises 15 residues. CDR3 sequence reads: CASSLRGTSTDTQYF. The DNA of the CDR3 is TGTGCCAGCAGCCTGCGGGGGACCAGCACAGATACGCAGTATTTT.

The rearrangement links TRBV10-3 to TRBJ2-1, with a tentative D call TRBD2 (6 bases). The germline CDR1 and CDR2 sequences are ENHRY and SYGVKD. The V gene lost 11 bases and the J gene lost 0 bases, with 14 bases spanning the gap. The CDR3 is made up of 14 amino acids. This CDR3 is CAGGMGGSYNEQFF. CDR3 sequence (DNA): TGTGCCGGAGGGATGGGAGGCTCCTACAATGAGCAGTTCTTC.

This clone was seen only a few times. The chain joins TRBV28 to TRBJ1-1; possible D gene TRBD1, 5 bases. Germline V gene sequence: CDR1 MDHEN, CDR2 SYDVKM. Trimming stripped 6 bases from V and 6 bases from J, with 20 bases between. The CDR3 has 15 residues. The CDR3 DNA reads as TGTGCCAGCAGAGACTCAGGGCATGCGGGGCCTGAAGCTTTCTTT. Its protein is CASRDSGHAGPEAFF.

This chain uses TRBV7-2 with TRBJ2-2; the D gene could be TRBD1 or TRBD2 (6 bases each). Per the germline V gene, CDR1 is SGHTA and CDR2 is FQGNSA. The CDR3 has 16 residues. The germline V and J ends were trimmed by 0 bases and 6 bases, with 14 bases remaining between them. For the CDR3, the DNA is TGTGCCAGCAGCTTAGCAGGAGGGGGGACGTCCGGGGAGCTGTTTTTT. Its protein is CASSLAGGGTSGELFF.

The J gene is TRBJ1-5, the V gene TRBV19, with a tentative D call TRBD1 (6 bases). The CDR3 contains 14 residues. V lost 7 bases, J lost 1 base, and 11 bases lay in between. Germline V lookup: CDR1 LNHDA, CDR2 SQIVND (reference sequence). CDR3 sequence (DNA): TGTGCCAGTATTGGCAGGGGAAGCAATCAGCCCCAGCATTTT. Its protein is CASIGRGSNQPQHF.